A single sample is the source of the 2 T cell receptor beta chains below, sequenced in a study of blood T cells in healthy people across ages (dated by TCRdb to between 2014 and 2017). The library was built by means of 5' RACE. Sequenced using an Illumina HiSeq 2500. The second PCR ran for roughly 7 to 11 cycles and used a J-beta primer mix along with a sample-barcoded 5' primer. TCRdb passed the public sequencing reads through fastp at Q25 and MiXCR, retaining productive beta sequences. Each CDR3 protein gets just one entry, which takes the most common genes and DNA from the rows behind it. This sample holds roughly 560,000 distinct CDR3 sequences; less than 25% were observed only once. The ten largest account for around 10% of the sample. These same data were also listed under a study on T cells of mothers and their children.

Input material: blood. The receptors originated from a boy between 10 and 17 years old in good health.

The chain employs TRBV28 and TRBJ2-7; 8 bases line up with TRBD1. The ends lost 4 bases at V and 5 bases at J; junction bases unmatched: 7. Germline V gene lookup returns CDR1 MDHEN and CDR2 SYDVKM. CDR3 length: 14 amino acids. This CDR3 is CASSSSGGFNEQYF. CDR3 DNA sequence: TGTGCCAGCAGTTCCTCAGGGGGCTTTAACGAGCAGTACTTC.

This clonotype showed up just a few times. V is TRBV6-1 and J is TRBJ2-2; TRBD2 might be the D (5 bases). V lost 2 bases and J lost 7, with 8 bases in between. This CDR3 has 13 residues. Germline CDR1 MNHNS, CDR2 SASEGT. The CDR3 DNA follows: TGTGCCAGCAGTGAAATAGGGAGCGGGGAGCTGTTTTTT. It yields the protein CASSEIGSGELFF.